Here is one TCR beta chain with its context. What it binds is not known. The data originate from a study of CD8 T cells in Susac syndrome. Overall study results and limits: By the study's own acknowledgment, its TCR sequencing and HLA analysis included relatively few individuals.

Reverse transcription of roughly 0.5 to 1 ug RNA used random hexamers. The method of amplification for TCR beta CDR3 was immunoSEQ multiplex PCR, covering 54 Vbeta and 13 Jbeta. TCRdb re-called the immunoSEQ multiplex PCR reads with MiXCR, one entry per CDR3 protein. Among over 15,000 distinct CDR3 sequences, about 95% were seen once, and the ten largest hold 0.2% to 0.3%. Negative isolation yielded the CD8+ and CD4+ T cells, while FACS enriched the TEMRA cells. What was sequenced was CD8+ T cells from PBMCs. The receptor's source is a human donor in good health.

The CDR3 DNA reads as TGTGCCAGCAGTCTTCATCAAGGACTACTCTACGAGCAGTACTTC. It yields the protein CASSLHQGLLYEQYF. V usage is TRBV27 and J usage is TRBJ2-7; possible D gene TRBD2, 6 bases. The length of the CDR3 is 15 residues. Germline V lookup: CDR1 MNHEY, CDR2 SMNVEV (reference sequence). The V and J ends lost 5 bases and 3 bases respectively, with 17 bases between them.